The 10 T cell receptor beta chains listed next were all sequenced from one sample in a study of shared clonotypes between healthy human individuals. Assay used: immunoSEQ multiplex PCR; TCRdb lists only in-frame clones, some missing. The repertoire holds roughly 1 million clones, around 74% seen once, with 1.4% in the top ten. The sequencing input was memory CD4+ T cells sorted from blood. Subset of the sample: CD45RA-negative fraction. The receptors were gathered from a man aged 18 to 29 in good health.

This clone was detected only once. In DNA form, the CDR3 reads TGTGCCAGCAGTTATTTGGGACATCCGAACACCGGGGAGCTGTTTTTT. Amino acid sequence: CASSYLGHPNTGELFF. The chain joins TRBV2 to TRBJ2-2, with a possible D match to TRBD1 (6 bases). The V and J ends lost 5 bases and 0 bases respectively, with 13 bases between them. The germline V gene has CDR1 SNHLY and CDR2 FYNNEI. This CDR3 has 16 amino acids.

The chain recombines TRBV10-2 with TRBJ2-2; D perhaps matches TRBD1 (6 bases). The CDR3 runs 18 residues. Germline V gene data show CDR1 as WSHSY and CDR2 as SAAADI. V shed 4 bases and J shed 5 bases, with 23 bases lying between them. CDR3 residues: CASSVTSQGAGETGELFF. The CDR3 coding sequence is TGCGCCAGCAGTGTCACCTCACAGGGAGCAGGGGAGACCGGGGAGCTGTTTTTT.

The rearrangement joins TRBV5-1 to TRBJ2-5; D not certain. V was shortened by 0 bases and J by 5 bases, with 11 bases between the two germline ends. This CDR3 spans 14 amino acids. Per germline, CDR1 SGHRS and CDR2 YFSETQ. The CDR3 DNA reads as TGCGCCAGCAGCTTGGCCGTGGGGTGGGAGACCCAGTACTTC. Residues: CASSLAVGWETQYF.

This chain links TRBV7-2 with TRBJ2-7, with 11 bases identical to TRBD2. This CDR3 has 18 residues. Germline CDR1 SGHTA, CDR2 FQGNSA. Unmatched junction bases numbered 13, after V lost 1 base and J lost 5 bases. The CDR3 DNA follows: TGTGCCAGCAGCTTAGATGGTATATTAGCGGGAGGGCTCGACGAGCAGTACTTC. Translating gives CASSLDGILAGGLDEQYF.

The V call is TRBV6-5, the J call TRBJ2-7; 9 bases align to TRBD1. The length of the CDR3 is 15 residues. The germline V gene has CDR1 MNHEY and CDR2 SVGAGI. V gave up 4 bases and J gave up 3 bases; unmatched junction bases: 7. This CDR3 reads CASSSPGQGLYEQYF. As DNA, the CDR3 is TGTGCCAGCAGTTCGCCGGGACAGGGCCTCTACGAGCAGTACTTC.

The chain couples TRBV7-8 to TRBJ2-7; 9 bases align to TRBD1. The J segment lost 1 base and the V segment lost 6 bases, leaving 4 bases of the junction unmatched. CDR1 and CDR2 from the germline V gene are SGHVS and FQNEAQ. The CDR3 has 14 residues. The CDR3 coding sequence is TGTGCCAGCAGAACCGGGACAGGGTCCTACGAGCAGTACTTC. Translated: CASRTGTGSYEQYF.

The chain joins TRBV7-9 to TRBJ2-5; D gene uncertain. The CDR3 is 13 amino acids. Germline CDR1 and CDR2: SEHNR and FQNEAQ (reference sequence). V shed 4 bases and J shed 5 bases, with 11 bases lying between them. Here the CDR3 reads CASSSSGPETQYF. CDR3 DNA sequence: TGTGCCAGCAGCTCATCCGGGCCGGAGACCCAGTACTTC. Variable domain in full (rest from reference TRBV7-9 and TRBJ2-5): DTGVSQNPRHKITKRGQNVTFRCDPISEHNRLYWYRQTLGQGPEFLTYFQNEAQLEKSRLLSDRFSAERPKGSFSTLEIQRTEQGDSAMYLCASSSSGPETQYFGPGTRLLVL.

V and J are TRBV18 and TRBJ2-7; D possibly corresponds to TRBD2 (7 bases). Per germline, CDR1 KGHSH and CDR2 LQKENI. With 6 bases removed from V and 4 bases from J, the gap between germline ends came to 16 bases. This CDR3 has 14 residues. The CDR3 region is CASSQGTTPYEQYF. As DNA, the CDR3 is TGTGCCAGCTCTCAGGGGACTACTCCGTACGAGCAGTACTTC.

This chain connects TRBV7-2 to TRBJ2-1; D uncertain. V lost 3 bases and J lost 6, with 9 bases in between. Looked up from germline, CDR1 is SGHTA and CDR2 is FQGNSA. The CDR3 totals 13 residues. The CDR3 loop reads CASSLAERNEQFF. The DNA for the CDR3 is TGTGCCAGCAGCTTGGCGGAGCGCAATGAGCAGTTCTTC.

The rearrangement uses TRBV15 and TRBJ1-2; the D is unclear. V was shortened by 6 bases and J by 1 base, with 9 bases between the two germline ends. The germline V gene encodes CDR1 LNHNV and CDR2 YYDKDF (reference sequence). CDR3 length equals 13 residues. The CDR3 nucleotides are TGTGCCACCAGTACAGATCTTAACTATGGCTACACCTTC. Its protein product is CATSTDLNYGYTF.